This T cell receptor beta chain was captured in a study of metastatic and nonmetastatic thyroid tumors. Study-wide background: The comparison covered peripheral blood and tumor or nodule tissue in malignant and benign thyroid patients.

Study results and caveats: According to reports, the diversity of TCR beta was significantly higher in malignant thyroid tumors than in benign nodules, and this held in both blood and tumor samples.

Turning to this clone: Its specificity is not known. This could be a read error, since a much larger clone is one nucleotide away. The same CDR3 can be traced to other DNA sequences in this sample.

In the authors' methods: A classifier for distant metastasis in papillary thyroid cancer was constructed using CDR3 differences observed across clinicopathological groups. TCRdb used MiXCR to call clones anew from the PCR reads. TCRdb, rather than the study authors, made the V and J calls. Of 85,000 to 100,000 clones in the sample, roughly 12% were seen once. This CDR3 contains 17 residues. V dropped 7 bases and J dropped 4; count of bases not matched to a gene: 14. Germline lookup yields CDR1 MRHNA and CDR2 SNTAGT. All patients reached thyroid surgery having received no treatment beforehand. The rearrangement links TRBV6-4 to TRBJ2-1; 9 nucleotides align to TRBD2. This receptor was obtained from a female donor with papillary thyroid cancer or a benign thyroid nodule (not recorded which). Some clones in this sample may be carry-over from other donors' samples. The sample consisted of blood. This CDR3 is CASTTPRAGGSYNEQFF. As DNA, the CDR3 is TGTGCCAGCACCACTCCTCGTGCGGGAGGGTCTTACAATGAGCAGTTCTTC.